A selection of T cell receptor beta chains follows, all from one sample in a study of CD8 T cells in Susac syndrome. TCRdb reprocessed the immunoSEQ multiplex PCR reads via MiXCR and lists one record per CDR3 protein. This repertoire shows approximately 280,000 distinct CDR3 sequences, around 83% found once; its top ten account for about 0.11%. Material for sequencing was CD8+ T cells from PBMCs. Every receptor here comes from a human donor with multiple sclerosis. Each CDR3 is given with its conserved first and last residue. The D gene is left open where the match is weak. Where a row states a size, it is once, few, many or the class of an expanded clone; other rows omit it.

.	.	TRBV28	TRBJ2-7	CASNPPGPSYEQYF	TGTGCCAGCAATCCCCCGGGCCCTTCCTACGAGCAGTACTTC
TRBD1	.	TRBV9	TRBJ2-1	CASSVEQGRSNNEQFF	TGTGCCAGCAGCGTTGAACAGGGGAGATCTAACAATGAGCAGTTCTTC
.	.	TRBV4-2	TRBJ2-3	CASSPKIGGSGDTQYF	TGTGCCAGCAGCCCTAAGATTGGGGGGAGCGGAGATACGCAGTATTTT
.	.	TRBV27	TRBJ1-1	CASSRGTLNTEALF	TGTGCCAGCAGTCGCGGTACCCTCAACACTGAAGCTCTCTTT
TRBD2	.	TRBV4-2	TRBJ2-1	CAGSGSGTSSYNEQFF	TGTGCCGGCAGCGGGAGCGGGACGAGCTCCTACAATGAGCAGTTCTTC
TRBD2	once	TRBV27	TRBJ2-7	CASSFLRTSRYEQYF	TGTGCCAGCAGTTTCCTCCGGACTAGCCGATACGAGCAGTACTTC
TRBD1	once	TRBV28	TRBJ2-7	CASRDTGTGGFEQYF	TGTGCCAGCAGGGATACCGGGACAGGGGGCTTCGAGCAGTACTTC
TRBD1	.	TRBV7-2	TRBJ2-7	CASTETGGFEQYF	TGTGCCAGCACCGAGACAGGGGGCTTCGAGCAGTACTTC
.	.	TRBV2	TRBJ1-2	CAGKQGQRDGYTF	TGTGCCGGAAAACAGGGCCAGCGCGATGGCTACACCTTC
.	.	TRBV27	TRBJ2-3	CASSPSNGEQYF	TGTGCCAGCAGCCCTTCCAACGGCGAGCAGTATTTT
TRBD1	.	TRBV28	TRBJ2-5	CASSLDRGGETQYF	TGTGCCAGCAGTCTAGACAGGGGCGGAGAGACCCAGTACTTC
TRBD2	.	TRBV7-9	TRBJ2-3	CASRIISGGRDTQYF	TGTGCCAGCAGGATCATTAGCGGGGGCAGGGATACGCAGTATTTT
.	.	TRBV7-9	TRBJ1-2	CASSFLRSDYGYTF	TGTGCCAGCAGCTTTCTCAGGAGCGACTATGGCTACACCTTC
.	.	TRBV2	TRBJ2-1	CASSEIDFNEQFF	TGTGCCAGCAGTGAAATTGACTTCAATGAGCAGTTCTTC
TRBD2	.	TRBV4-1	TRBJ2-7	CASSEEGAGAREQYF	TGCGCCAGCAGTGAAGAGGGCGCGGGAGCAAGAGAGCAGTACTTC
.	.	TRBV27	TRBJ2-2	CASSLPNRNWELFF	TGTGCCAGCAGTTTACCGAACAGGAACTGGGAGCTGTTTTTT
TRBD1	.	TRBV28	TRBJ2-7	CASSLPRTGRYEQYF	TGTGCCAGCAGTTTACCTCGGACAGGTCGCTACGAGCAGTACTTC
.	.	TRBV27	TRBJ2-3	CASTEREPTDTQYF	TGTGCAAGCACGGAACGGGAACCCACAGATACGCAGTATTTT
TRBD1	.	TRBV9	TRBJ2-3	CASTGTGEDTQYF	TGTGCCAGCACCGGGACAGGGGAGGATACGCAGTATTTT
.	.	TRBV12-3/TRBV12-4	TRBJ1-3	CATADGIPGNTIYF	TGTGCCACCGCCGACGGGATCCCTGGAAACACCATATATTTT
.	.	TRBV27	TRBJ1-6	CASSLSQGALFTEPLHF	TGTGCCAGCAGTTTATCCCAGGGTGCCTTGTTTACCGAACCCCTCCACTTT
.	.	TRBV27	TRBJ1-6	CASSPGFTLHNSPLHF	TGTGCCAGCAGTCCTGGTTTTACTCTCCATAATTCACCCCTCCACTTT
TRBD1	.	TRBV5-6	TRBJ2-3	CASSLVTGVHTDTQYF	TGTGCCAGCAGCTTGGTTACAGGGGTCCACACAGATACGCAGTATTTT
.	.	TRBV19	TRBJ2-1	CASSIGGGVGSYNEQFF	TGTGCCAGTAGTATAGGCGGGGGCGTTGGGTCCTACAATGAGCAGTTCTTC
.	.	TRBV6-5	TRBJ2-2	CASSYSGGDANTGELFF	TGTGCCAGCAGTTACTCGGGGGGTGACGCTAACACCGGGGAGCTGTTTTTT
.	.	TRBV9	TRBJ1-2	CASGSGIFGYTF	TGTGCCAGCGGGTCAGGGATATTTGGCTACACCTTC
.	.	TRBV12-3/TRBV12-4	TRBJ1-2	CASSLSRVYGYTF	TGTGCCAGCAGTTTAAGCAGGGTCTATGGCTACACCTTC
.	.	TRBV12-3/TRBV12-4	TRBJ1-5	CASSFGGRNQPQHF	TGTGCCAGCAGTTTCGGGGGGCGAAATCAGCCCCAGCATTTT
.	few	TRBV5-4	TRBJ2-3	CASSPLETDTQYF	TGTGCCAGCAGCCCCCTGGAGACGGATACGCAGTATTTT
TRBD1	once	TRBV5-1	TRBJ2-3	CASSPGQAPADTQYF	TGCGCCAGCAGCCCCGGACAGGCCCCGGCAGATACGCAGTATTTT
TRBD2	.	TRBV28	TRBJ2-2	CASSFGLAGVTGELFF	TGTGCCAGCAGTTTCGGACTAGCGGGAGTGACCGGGGAGCTGTTTTTT
TRBD2	.	TRBV7-8	TRBJ2-2	CASSLRASGSTGELFF	TGTGCCAGCAGCTTAAGGGCTAGCGGGAGCACCGGGGAGCTGTTTTTT
.	.	TRBV3-1	TRBJ2-2	CASSQSLGTRELFF	TGTGCCAGCAGCCAAAGCCTAGGTACCAGGGAGCTGTTTTTT
TRBD2	.	TRBV25-1	TRBJ2-5	CASSGVASGRVIQETQYF	TGTGCCAGCAGTGGGGTGGCTAGCGGGAGGGTAATTCAAGAGACCCAGTACTTC
.	.	TRBV3-1	TRBJ2-2	CASSLRREVSGELFF	TGTGCCAGCAGCCTTAGGAGGGAGGTCTCCGGGGAGCTGTTTTTT
.	.	TRBV27	TRBJ2-1	CASSGVGSYNEQFF	TGTGCCAGCAGTGGGGTGGGGTCCTACAATGAGCAGTTCTTC
TRBD2	.	TRBV9	TRBJ2-1	CASSVGSGGSYNEQFF	TGTGCCAGCAGCGTAGGGTCGGGGGGCTCCTACAATGAGCAGTTCTTC
TRBD2	.	TRBV4-1	TRBJ2-7	CASSQVTSEAYEQYF	TGCGCCAGCAGCCAAGTTACTAGCGAAGCCTACGAGCAGTACTTC
.	.	TRBV28	TRBJ1-1	CASLPGAQRTEAFF	TGTGCCAGCTTACCGGGAGCACAGAGGACTGAAGCTTTCTTT
.	.	TRBV20-1	TRBJ1-5	CSARETVIGNQPQHF	TGCAGTGCTAGAGAAACGGTTATCGGCAATCAGCCCCAGCATTTT
.	.	TRBV19	TRBJ1-5	CASKEWDEPQHF	TGTGCCAGTAAAGAATGGGATGAGCCCCAGCATTTT
.	.	TRBV7-3	TRBJ1-6	CASSLLPGSPLHF	TGTGCCAGCAGCTTACTCCCGGGTTCACCCCTCCACTTT
.	.	TRBV3-1	TRBJ2-4	CASSQVIGAGAAKNIQYF	TGTGCCAGCAGCCAAGTAATTGGGGCAGGTGCCGCCAAAAACATTCAGTACTTC
TRBD1	.	TRBV27	TRBJ1-5	CASSRGTGMINNQPQHF	TGTGCCAGCAGCCGCGGGACAGGGATGATTAACAATCAGCCCCAGCATTTT
.	.	TRBV12-5	TRBJ1-3	CASGLKAGPIYF	TGTGCTAGTGGTTTGAAAGCAGGGCCCATATATTTT